A selection of T cell receptor beta chains follows, all from one sample in a study of blood T cell repertoires in COVID-19. Data came from immunoSEQ multiplex PCR; TCRdb stores just in-frame clones and leaves some out. The table records some 56,000 clones, approximately 80% of them present only once. The specimen sequenced was peripheral blood. These receptors were collected from a man at least 80 years old with COVID-19, enrolled during active disease. The CDR3 runs from the conserved cysteine through the conserved F or W. A D gene is named only where the DNA matches it firmly. For some rows the clone size is stated as once, few or many, or as a class when expanded; others skip it.

once,NA,TRBV9,TRBJ2-1,TGTGCCAGCAGCGACCCTAGGGGCAATGAGCAGTTCTTC,CASSDPRGNEQFF
NA,TRBD1,TRBV7-2,TRBJ2-1,TGTGCCAGCAGCTTCGACAGGGGAGAGTTCTTC,CASSFDRGEFF
NA,NA,TRBV7-3,TRBJ2-1,TGTGCCAGCAGCCCGACACTTACCTACAATGAGCAGTTCTTC,CASSPTLTYNEQFF
once,NA,TRBV9,TRBJ1-1,TGTGCCAGCAGCGTAGGGGCGAACACTGAAGCTTTCTTT,CASSVGANTEAFF
NA,TRBD1,TRBV11-3,TRBJ1-1,TGTGCCAGCAGCGAAGGAACAGGGGGCGGGACTGAAGCTTTCTTT,CASSEGTGGGTEAFF
NA,NA,TRBV11-3,TRBJ1-1,TGTGCCAGCAGCGACACGAGAACCCTGAACACTGAAGCTTTCTTT,CASSDTRTLNTEAFF
NA,NA,TRBV7-8,TRBJ1-5,TGTGCCAGCAGCTTAGCCCAGACGGGGTCACAGCCCCAGCATTTT,CASSLAQTGSQPQHF
NA,NA,TRBV11-3,TRBJ2-7,TGTGCCAGCAGCAACCAGGGGCCTAGGGGCGAGCAGTACTTC,CASSNQGPRGEQYF
NA,NA,TRBV7-2,TRBJ2-5,TGTGCCAGCAGCTTAGGAGTATCCCATGGAGGGGAGACCCAGTACTTC,CASSLGVSHGGETQYF
NA,NA,TRBV29-1,TRBJ1-2,TGCAGCGTTGAGGAAACAGGGAGCTATGGCTACACCTTC,CSVEETGSYGYTF
NA,NA,TRBV30,TRBJ1-2,TGTGCCTGGAGTGGAGTGACTAACTATGGCTACACCTTC,CAWSGVTNYGYTF
NA,TRBD1,TRBV6-5,TRBJ1-3,TGTGCCAGCAGCTCGGGGGACAGGGGGCAGAACACCATATATTTT,CASSSGDRGQNTIYF
NA,TRBD2,TRBV19,TRBJ2-5,TGTGCCAGTAGTATAATTGGGGCTAGCGGGGCCCAAGAGACCCAGTACTTC,CASSIIGASGAQETQYF
NA,TRBD1,TRBV5-1,TRBJ1-2,TGCGCCAGCAGCTTCGCCGACAGGGCCGATGGCTACACCTTC,CASSFADRADGYTF
once,NA,TRBV27,TRBJ1-6,TGTGCCAGCAGACCCTCGAGCTCCTATAATTCACCCCTCCACTTT,CASRPSSSYNSPLHF
NA,NA,TRBV19,TRBJ1-4,TGTGCCAGTAGTATTGGAGGACGGGAAAAACTGTTTTTT,CASSIGGREKLFF
NA,NA,TRBV4-3,TRBJ2-4,TGCGCCAGCAGCCAGGAGACAGGCCTAGCCAAAAACATTCAGTACTTC,CASSQETGLAKNIQYF
NA,NA,TRBV2,TRBJ2-2,TGTGCCAGCACCGGAACGGGCACCGGGGAGCTGTTTTTT,CASTGTGTGELFF
NA,NA,TRBV10-2,TRBJ1-2,TGCGCCAGCTCTGGAGACAACTATGGCTACACCTTC,CASSGDNYGYTF
NA,NA,TRBV30,TRBJ1-6,TGTGCCTGGAGTTCCACCCGAAGGGAAGGGGGACCTAATTCACCCCTCCACTTT,CAWSSTRREGGPNSPLHF
once,TRBD1,TRBV24-1,TRBJ2-3,TGTGCCACCAGTGACCCCGAGACAGGGGATACGCAGTATTTT,CATSDPETGDTQYF
NA,TRBD1,TRBV19,TRBJ2-1,TGTGCCAGCGGCGACAGGGCCAATGAGCAGTTCTTC,CASGDRANEQFF
NA,TRBD1,TRBV24-1,TRBJ1-2,TGTGCCACCAGTGACGCCGGGACAGTCTATGGCTACACCTTC,CATSDAGTVYGYTF
once,NA,TRBV5-6,TRBJ2-3,TGTGCCAGCAGCTTGGCCGGAGCGAAGCCTAGCACAGATACGCAGTATTTT,CASSLAGAKPSTDTQYF
NA,TRBD1,TRBV5-1,TRBJ2-2,TGCGCCAGCAGCTGGGACAGTGCCGGGGAGCTGTTTTTT,CASSWDSAGELFF
NA,NA,TRBV5-6,TRBJ1-2,TGTGCCAGCAGCTTCACAAACTATGGCTACACCTTC,CASSFTNYGYTF
NA,TRBD2,TRBV29-1,TRBJ2-3,TGCAGCGTCCTCGGGAGCGGGGAGAGCACAGATACGCAGTATTTT,CSVLGSGESTDTQYF
NA,NA,TRBV5-1,TRBJ1-1,TGCGCCAGCAGCTTGGGAGGACAAGACCAACGTGGTTTCTTT,CASSLGGQDQRGFF
NA,NA,TRBV5-6,TRBJ1-2,TGTGCCAGCAGCCCAGACAGAAACCTCTATGGCTACACCTTC,CASSPDRNLYGYTF
NA,TRBD2,TRBV4-3,TRBJ2-7,TGCGCCAGCAGCCAGGTACTAGCGGGGACCTACGAGCAGTACTTC,CASSQVLAGTYEQYF